The rows below give T cell receptor beta chains drawn from one sample of a study of response to subunit inactivated influenza vaccine. TCRdb used MiXCR to reprocess the RT-PCR reads, holding one entry per CDR3 protein. Of fewer than 700,000 distinct CDR3 sequences in the sample, over 10% were seen once. The specimen comprised PBMCs from blood, sampled roughly 6 weeks after vaccination. These receptors came from a man between 45 and 60 years old who received an inactivated influenza vaccine. Each CDR3 is given with its conserved first and last residue. A D gene is named only where the DNA matches it firmly. Rows may omit the clone size; those that give it use once, few, many or a size class.

TRBV20-1	TRBJ2-1	few	.	CSAQRGSSYNEQFF	TGCAGTGCTCAAAGGGGGAGCTCCTACAATGAGCAGTTCTTC
TRBV20-1	TRBJ1-5	.	TRBD1	CSAKTGGSNQPQHF	TGCAGTGCCAAAACAGGGGGTAGCAATCAGCCCCAGCATTTT
TRBV4-3	TRBJ1-5	many	.	CASSQEFGNQPQHF	TGCGCCAGCAGCCAAGAATTTGGGAATCAGCCCCAGCATTTT
TRBV7-9	TRBJ2-5	once	TRBD2	CASSLGSGGARQETQYF	TGTGCCAGCAGCTTAGGTAGCGGGGGGGCCCGCCAAGAGACCCAGTACTTC
TRBV12-3/TRBV12-4	TRBJ2-7	.	.	CASSSTAKLYEQYF	TGTGCCAGCAGTTCAACGGCAAAACTCTACGAGCAGTACTTC
TRBV7-3	TRBJ2-5	.	TRBD2	CASSPKTYREGREETQYF	TGTGCCAGCAGCCCAAAAACGTACCGGGAGGGCCGGGAGGAGACCCAGTACTTC
TRBV4-2	TRBJ2-3	few	TRBD2	CASSLDFAGGADTQYF	TGTGCCAGCAGCCTGGACTTTGCGGGGGGAGCAGATACGCAGTATTTT
TRBV19	TRBJ2-1	many	TRBD1	CASSPTGLISYNEQFF	TGTGCCAGTAGCCCGACAGGGCTAATCTCCTACAATGAGCAGTTCTTC
TRBV15	TRBJ2-5	few	.	CATSREKGVRETQYF	TGTGCCACCAGCAGAGAGAAGGGGGTTCGGGAGACCCAGTACTTC
TRBV3-1	TRBJ2-3	.	TRBD2	CASSQAGGPDTQYF	TGTGCCAGCAGCCAAGCGGGAGGGCCAGATACGCAGTATTTT
TRBV20-1	TRBJ2-1	.	TRBD2	CSATSGGLRNEQFF	TGCAGTGCTACTAGCGGGGGGCTGAGGAATGAGCAGTTCTTC
TRBV29-1	TRBJ2-7	.	TRBD2	CSVSLKRGTYEQYF	TGCAGCGTTAGCCTGAAGCGGGGAACGTACGAGCAGTACTTC
TRBV20-1	TRBJ2-5	few	.	CSARGPLPQETQYF	TGCAGTGCTAGAGGGCCGCTACCCCAAGAGACCCAGTACTTC
TRBV12-3/TRBV12-4	TRBJ1-2	many	TRBD1	CASSPTRTGYGYTF	TGTGCCAGCAGTCCCACAAGGACAGGGTATGGCTACACCTTC
TRBV19	TRBJ2-2	.	TRBD2	CASSRLLAGGTGELFF	TGTGCCAGTAGTAGATTACTAGCGGGGGGCACCGGGGAGCTGTTTTTT
TRBV5-1	TRBJ2-1	few	.	CASSFGTNNEQFF	TGCGCCAGCAGCTTCGGGACCAACAATGAGCAGTTCTTC
TRBV4-3	TRBJ1-2	few	TRBD1	CASSQEGQGLGYTF	TGCGCCAGCAGTCAAGAGGGACAGGGTCTTGGCTACACCTTC
TRBV12-3/TRBV12-4	TRBJ1-5	many	.	CASSLGRGSNQPQHF	TGTGCCAGCAGTCTCGGACGGGGAAGCAATCAGCCCCAGCATTTT
TRBV20-1	TRBJ2-1	.	TRBD2	CSARATSVEQFF	TGCAGTGCTAGAGCGACTAGCGTTGAGCAGTTCTTC
TRBV4-2	TRBJ2-7	.	.	CASSQDWMQGQEQYF	TGTGCCAGCAGCCAAGATTGGATGCAGGGTCAAGAGCAGTACTTC
TRBV12-3/TRBV12-4	TRBJ2-3	.	.	CASSQFTDTQYF	TGTGCCAGCAGTCAATTCACAGATACGCAGTATTTT
TRBV29-1	TRBJ1-2	.	.	CSVDFRGYTF	TGCAGCGTTGACTTTCGTGGCTACACCTTC
TRBV20-1	TRBJ2-1	.	.	CSARDRGLADEQFF	TGCAGTGCTAGAGATCGGGGGCTAGCAGATGAGCAGTTCTTC
TRBV11-3	TRBJ2-1	.	.	CASSPSQSSGHNEQFF	TGTGCCAGCAGCCCCTCCCAATCAAGCGGTCACAATGAGCAGTTCTTC
TRBV5-1	TRBJ2-7	many	TRBD1	CASRTQGGDSYEQYF	TGCGCCAGCAGAACACAGGGGGGAGACTCCTACGAGCAGTACTTC
TRBV7-2	TRBJ2-1	.	TRBD2	CASSLVASGGMNEQFF	TGTGCCAGCAGCTTAGTTGCTAGCGGGGGGATGAATGAGCAGTTCTTC
TRBV6-2/TRBV6-3	TRBJ2-3	few	TRBD1	CASSSGQGSDTQYF	TGTGCCAGCAGCTCCGGACAGGGCTCAGATACGCAGTATTTT
TRBV5-1	TRBJ2-7	.	TRBD1	CASSLGGQGSHEQYF	TGCGCCAGCAGCTTGGGTGGACAGGGGTCCCACGAGCAGTACTTC
TRBV10-3	TRBJ2-3	many	TRBD2	CAIRPSGGTDTQYF	TGTGCCATCAGACCTAGCGGGGGGACCGATACGCAGTATTTT
TRBV5-1	TRBJ2-5	.	.	CASSFNGGRETQYF	TGCGCCAGCAGCTTTAACGGGGGCCGCGAGACCCAGTACTTC